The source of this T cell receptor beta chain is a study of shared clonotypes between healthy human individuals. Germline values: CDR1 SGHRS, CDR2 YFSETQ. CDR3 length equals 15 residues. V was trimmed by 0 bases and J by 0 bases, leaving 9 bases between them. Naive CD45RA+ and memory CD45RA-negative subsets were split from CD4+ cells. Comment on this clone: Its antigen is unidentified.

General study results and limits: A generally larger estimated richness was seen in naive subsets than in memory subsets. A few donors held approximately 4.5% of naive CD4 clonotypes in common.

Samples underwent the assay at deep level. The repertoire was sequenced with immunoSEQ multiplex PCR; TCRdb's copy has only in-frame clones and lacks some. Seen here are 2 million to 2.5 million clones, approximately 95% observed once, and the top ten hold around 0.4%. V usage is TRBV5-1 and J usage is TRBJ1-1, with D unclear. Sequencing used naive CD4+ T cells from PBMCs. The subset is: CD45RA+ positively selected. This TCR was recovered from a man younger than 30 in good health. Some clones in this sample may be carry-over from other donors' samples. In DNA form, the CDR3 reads TGCGCCAGCAGCTTGGGTATTTCGATGAACACTGAAGCTTTCTTT. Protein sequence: CASSLGISMNTEAFF.